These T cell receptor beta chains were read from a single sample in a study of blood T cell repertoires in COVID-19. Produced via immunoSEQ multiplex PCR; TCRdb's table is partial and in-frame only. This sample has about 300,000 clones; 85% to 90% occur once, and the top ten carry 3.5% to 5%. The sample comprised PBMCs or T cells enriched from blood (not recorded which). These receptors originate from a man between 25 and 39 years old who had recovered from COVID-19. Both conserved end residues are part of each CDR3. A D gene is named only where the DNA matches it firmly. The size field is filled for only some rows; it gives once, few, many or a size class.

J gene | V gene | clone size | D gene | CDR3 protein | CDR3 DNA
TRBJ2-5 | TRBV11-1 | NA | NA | CASGGSGFGTQYF | TGTGCCAGCGGGGGGTCAGGGTTTGGGACCCAGTACTTC
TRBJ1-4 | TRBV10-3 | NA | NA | CAKSRNRGFF | TGTGCCAAAAGCAGGAACCGGGGGTTTTTT
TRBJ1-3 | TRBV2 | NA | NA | CASTRSNTIYF | TGTGCCAGCACCCGGAGTAACACCATATATTTT
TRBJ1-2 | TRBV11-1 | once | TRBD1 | CASSSGTGPYGYTF | TGTGCCAGCAGCTCAGGGACAGGCCCCTATGGCTACACCTTC
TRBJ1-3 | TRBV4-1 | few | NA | CASSQRSRVAGNTIYF | TGCGCCAGCAGCCAACGCAGTCGGGTCGCTGGAAACACCATATATTTT
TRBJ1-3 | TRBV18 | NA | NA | CASSPPVSSGNTIYF | TGTGCCAGCTCACCACCGGTCAGCTCTGGAAACACCATATATTTT
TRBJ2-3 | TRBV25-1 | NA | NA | CASSEGRGGRTDTQYF | TGTGCCAGCAGTGAAGGGCGCGGGGGCCGCACAGATACGCAGTATTTT
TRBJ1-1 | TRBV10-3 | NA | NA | CAISPTVNTEAFF | TGTGCCATCAGCCCGACAGTTAACACTGAAGCTTTCTTT
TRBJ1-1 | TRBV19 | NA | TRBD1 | CASSLPTGGNTEAFF | TGTGCCAGTAGTCTCCCGACAGGGGGGAACACTGAAGCTTTCTTT
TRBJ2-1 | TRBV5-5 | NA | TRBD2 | CASKTSGSANEQFF | TGTGCCAGCAAGACTAGCGGGAGTGCGAATGAGCAGTTCTTC
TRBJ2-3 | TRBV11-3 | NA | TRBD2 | CASSSYSGASTDTQYF | TGTGCCAGCAGCTCATATAGCGGGGCTAGCACAGATACGCAGTATTTT
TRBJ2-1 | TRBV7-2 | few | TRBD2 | CASSQTSGEQFF | TGTGCCAGCAGCCAGACTAGCGGCGAGCAGTTCTTC
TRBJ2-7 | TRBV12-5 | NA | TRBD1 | CASGLGTGGRNEQYF | TGTGCTAGTGGTTTGGGTACAGGGGGAAGGAACGAGCAGTACTTC
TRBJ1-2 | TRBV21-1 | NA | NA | CARQGLQYGYTF | TGTGCCAGACAGGGGTTGCAGTATGGCTACACCTTC
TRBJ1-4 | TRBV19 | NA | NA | CASSTREGYEKLFF | TGTGCCAGTAGTACCAGAGAGGGCTATGAAAAACTGTTTTTT
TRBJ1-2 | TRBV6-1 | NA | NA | CASSESLGYTF | TGTGCCAGCAGTGAGTCCCTAGGCTACACCTTC
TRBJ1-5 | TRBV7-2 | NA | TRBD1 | CASSSGTGNQPQHF | TGTGCCAGCAGCTCGGGGACAGGAAATCAGCCCCAGCATTTT
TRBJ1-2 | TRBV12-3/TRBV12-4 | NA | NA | CASSFDSSYGYTF | TGTGCCAGCAGTTTCGACAGTTCTTATGGCTACACCTTC
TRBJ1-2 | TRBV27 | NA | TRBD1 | CASSPRATGAIPSYGYTF | TGTGCCAGCAGTCCCCGAGCGACAGGGGCGATACCTTCCTATGGCTACACCTTC
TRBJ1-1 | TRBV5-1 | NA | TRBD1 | CATASGQMNTEAFF | TGCGCCACCGCCTCGGGACAGATGAACACTGAAGCTTTCTTT
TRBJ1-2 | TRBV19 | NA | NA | CASSTGARSYTF | TGTGCCAGTAGTACGGGAGCTCGGAGCTACACCTTC
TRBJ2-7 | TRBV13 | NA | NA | CASSPPFAVLPYEQYF | TGTGCCAGCAGCCCCCCTTTCGCAGTTCTCCCCTACGAGCAGTACTTC
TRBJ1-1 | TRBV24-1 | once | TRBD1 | CATSDGRGLYSEAFF | TGTGCCACCAGTGATGGCAGGGGGTTATATAGTGAAGCTTTCTTT
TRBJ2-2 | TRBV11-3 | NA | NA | CASSLNRGGTGELFF | TGTGCCAGCAGCTTAAACAGGGGGGGAACCGGGGAGCTGTTTTTT
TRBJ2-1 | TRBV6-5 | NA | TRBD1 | CASSGQGGNEQFF | TGTGCCAGCAGCGGACAGGGAGGCAATGAGCAGTTCTTC
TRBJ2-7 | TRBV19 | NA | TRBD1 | CASSEWGQGGNEQYF | TGTGCCAGTAGTGAATGGGGACAGGGGGGAAACGAGCAGTACTTC
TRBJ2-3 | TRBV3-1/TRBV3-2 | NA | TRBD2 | CASSHWGRSGAGADTQYF | TGTGCCAGCAGCCATTGGGGTCGGAGCGGGGCGGGCGCAGATACGCAGTATTTT
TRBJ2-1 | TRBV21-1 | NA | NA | CASSKLAGTSSYNEQFF | TGTGCCAGCAGCAAACTTGCCGGGACTAGCAGCTACAATGAGCAGTTCTTC
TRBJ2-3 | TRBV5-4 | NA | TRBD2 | CASSLDPSGAADTQYF | TGTGCCAGCAGCTTGGATCCTAGCGGAGCGGCGGATACGCAGTATTTT
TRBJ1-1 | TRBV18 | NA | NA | CASSDSRGVSTEAFF | TGTGCCAGCTCAGATTCCCGCGGCGTGAGTACTGAAGCTTTCTTT
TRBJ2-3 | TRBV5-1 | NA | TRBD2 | CASSSLHSGGAGDTQYF | TGCGCCAGCAGTTCCCTCCATAGCGGGGGGGCGGGAGATACGCAGTATTTT
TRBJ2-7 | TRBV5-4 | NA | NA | CASSLDRAYEQYF | TGTGCCAGCAGCTTGGACAGAGCCTACGAGCAGTACTTC
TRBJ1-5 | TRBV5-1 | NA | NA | CASSLEGGGSQPQHF | TGCGCCAGCAGCTTGGAGGGCGGAGGGAGTCAGCCCCAGCATTTT
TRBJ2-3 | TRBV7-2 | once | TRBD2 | CASSSSPRSGRTDTQYF | TGTGCCAGCAGCTCCTCCCCGAGGAGCGGGAGAACAGATACGCAGTATTTT
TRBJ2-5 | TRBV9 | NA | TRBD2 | CASSAGLADIGETQYF | TGTGCCAGCAGCGCCGGACTAGCGGACATTGGGGAGACCCAGTACTTC
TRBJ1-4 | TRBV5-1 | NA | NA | CASSLAPGFANEKLFF | TGCGCCAGCAGCTTGGCCCCGGGATTCGCTAATGAAAAACTGTTTTTT
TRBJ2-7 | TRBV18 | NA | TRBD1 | CASSPRSYTGGGYEQYF | TGTGCCAGCTCACCGAGGAGCTATACAGGGGGCGGTTACGAGCAGTACTTC
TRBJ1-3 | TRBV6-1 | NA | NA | CASSEGRSSGNTIYF | TGTGCCAGCAGTGAAGGCAGGTCCTCTGGAAACACCATATATTTT
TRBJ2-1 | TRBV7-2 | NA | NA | CASSLDPGRGRNEQFF | TGTGCCAGCAGCTTAGACCCCGGGAGAGGGAGGAATGAGCAGTTCTTC
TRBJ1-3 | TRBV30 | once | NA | CAWSGSSGNTIYF | TGTGCCTGGAGCGGTAGCTCTGGAAACACCATATATTTT
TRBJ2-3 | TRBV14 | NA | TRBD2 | CASSPTSGTDTQYF | TGTGCCAGCAGTCCGACTAGCGGCACAGATACGCAGTATTTT
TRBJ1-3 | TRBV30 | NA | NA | CAWSTGGGGNTIYF | TGTGCCTGGAGTACTGGGGGAGGTGGAAACACCATATATTTT
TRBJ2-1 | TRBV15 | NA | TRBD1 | CATSRDSGTGSNEQFF | TGTGCCACCAGCAGAGATTCCGGGACAGGGTCCAATGAGCAGTTCTTC
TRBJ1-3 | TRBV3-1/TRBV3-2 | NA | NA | CASSQDYSGNTIYF | TGTGCCAGCAGCCAAGATTACTCTGGAAACACCATATATTTT
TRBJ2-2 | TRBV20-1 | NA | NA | CSASPRAVTGELFF | TGCAGTGCTAGTCCGCGGGCGGTCACCGGGGAGCTGTTTTTT
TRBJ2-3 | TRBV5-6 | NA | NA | CASTTDYLTDTQYF | TGTGCCAGCACCACGGACTATCTCACAGATACGCAGTATTTT
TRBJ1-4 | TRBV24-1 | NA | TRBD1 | CATSDPGGSDEKLFF | TGTGCCACCAGTGATCCAGGGGGGAGTGATGAAAAACTGTTTTTT
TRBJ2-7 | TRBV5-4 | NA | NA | CASSQRQAGSYEQYF | TGTGCCAGCAGCCAACGACAGGCCGGCTCCTACGAGCAGTACTTC
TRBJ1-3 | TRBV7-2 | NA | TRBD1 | CASSLQGARNTIYF | TGTGCCAGCAGCTTACAGGGGGCGCGAAACACCATATATTTT
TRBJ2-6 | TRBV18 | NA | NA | CASSRISSGANVLTF | TGTGCCAGCTCCCGAATTAGCTCTGGGGCCAACGTCCTGACTTTC
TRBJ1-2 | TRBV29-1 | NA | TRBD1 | CSVEDRSPGQGALGGYTF | TGCAGCGTTGAAGATCGTAGCCCGGGGCAGGGGGCGCTTGGTGGCTACACCTTC
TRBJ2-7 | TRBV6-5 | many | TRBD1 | CAILGQGRSEQYF | TGTGCCATCCTGGGACAGGGGAGGAGCGAGCAGTACTTC
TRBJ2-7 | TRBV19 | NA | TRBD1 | CASSTDRGYEQYF | TGTGCCAGTAGCACGGACAGGGGCTACGAGCAGTACTTC
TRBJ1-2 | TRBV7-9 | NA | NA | CASSSDKATVYYGYTF | TGTGCCAGCAGCTCCGACAAGGCGACGGTATACTATGGCTACACCTTC
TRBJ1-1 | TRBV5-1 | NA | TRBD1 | CASSPQATGANTEAFF | TGCGCCAGCAGCCCCCAAGCTACAGGGGCGAACACTGAAGCTTTCTTT